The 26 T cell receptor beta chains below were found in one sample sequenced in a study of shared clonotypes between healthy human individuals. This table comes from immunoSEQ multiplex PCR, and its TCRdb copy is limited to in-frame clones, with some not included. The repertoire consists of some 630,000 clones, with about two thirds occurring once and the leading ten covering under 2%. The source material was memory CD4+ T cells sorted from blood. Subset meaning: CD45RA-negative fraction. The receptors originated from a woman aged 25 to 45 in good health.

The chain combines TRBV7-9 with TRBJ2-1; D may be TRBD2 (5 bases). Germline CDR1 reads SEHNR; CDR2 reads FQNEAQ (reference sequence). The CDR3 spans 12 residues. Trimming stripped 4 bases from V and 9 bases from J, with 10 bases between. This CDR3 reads CASSSVEGEQFF. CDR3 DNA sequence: TGTGCCAGCAGCTCCGTCGAGGGTGAGCAGTTCTTC.

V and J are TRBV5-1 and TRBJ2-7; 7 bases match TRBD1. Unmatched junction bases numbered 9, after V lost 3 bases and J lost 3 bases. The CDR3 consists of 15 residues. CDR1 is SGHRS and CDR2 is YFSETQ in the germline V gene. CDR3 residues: CASSSGTEILYEQYF. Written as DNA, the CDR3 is TGCGCCAGCAGCTCCGGGACAGAGATCCTCTACGAGCAGTACTTC.

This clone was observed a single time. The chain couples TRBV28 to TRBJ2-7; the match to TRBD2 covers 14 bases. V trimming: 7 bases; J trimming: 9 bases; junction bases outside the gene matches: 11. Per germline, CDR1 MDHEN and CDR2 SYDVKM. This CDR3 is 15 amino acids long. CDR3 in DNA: TGTGCCAGCACCATGACGGGGACTAGCGGGAGACGGCAGTACTTC. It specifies CASTMTGTSGRRQYF.

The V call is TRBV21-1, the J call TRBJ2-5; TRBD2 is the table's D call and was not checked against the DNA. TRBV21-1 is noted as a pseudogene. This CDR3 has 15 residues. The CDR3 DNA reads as TGTGCCAGCAGCAAAGGTACTTCCCCTCTATGGACCCAGTACTTC. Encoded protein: CASSKGTSPLWTQYF.

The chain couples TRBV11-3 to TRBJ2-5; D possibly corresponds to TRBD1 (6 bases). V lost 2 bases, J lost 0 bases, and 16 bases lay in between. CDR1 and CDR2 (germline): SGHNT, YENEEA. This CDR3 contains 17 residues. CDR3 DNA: TGTGCCAGCAGCTTATTCCGGGACACCCTGTACCAAGAGACCCAGTACTTC. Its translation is CASSLFRDTLYQETQYF.

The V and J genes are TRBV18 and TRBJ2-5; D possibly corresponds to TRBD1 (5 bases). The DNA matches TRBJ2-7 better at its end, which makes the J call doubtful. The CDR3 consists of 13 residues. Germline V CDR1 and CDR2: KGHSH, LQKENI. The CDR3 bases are TGTGCCAGCTCACCAGGGGCAGGGTACGAGCAGTACTTC. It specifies CASSPGAGYEQYF.

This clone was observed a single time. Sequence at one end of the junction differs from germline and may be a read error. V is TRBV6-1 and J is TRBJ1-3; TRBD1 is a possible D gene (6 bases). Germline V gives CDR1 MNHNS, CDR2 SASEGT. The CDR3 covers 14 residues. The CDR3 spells CASREGGNGNTIYF. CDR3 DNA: TGTGCCAGCAGAGAAGGGGGAAATGGAAACACCATATATTTT.

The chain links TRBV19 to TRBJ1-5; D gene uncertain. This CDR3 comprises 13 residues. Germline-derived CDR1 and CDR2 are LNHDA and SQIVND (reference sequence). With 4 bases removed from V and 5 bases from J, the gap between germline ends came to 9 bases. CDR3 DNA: TGTGCCAGTAGTAGGGGTGGGGATCAGCCCCAGCATTTT. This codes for CASSRGGDQPQHF.

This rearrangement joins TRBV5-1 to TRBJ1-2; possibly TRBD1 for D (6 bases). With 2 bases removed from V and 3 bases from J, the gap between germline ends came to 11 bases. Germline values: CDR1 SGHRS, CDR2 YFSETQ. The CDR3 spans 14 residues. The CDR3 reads CASSLGGLDYGYTF. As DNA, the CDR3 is TGCGCCAGCAGCTTAGGGGGGCTGGACTATGGCTACACCTTC. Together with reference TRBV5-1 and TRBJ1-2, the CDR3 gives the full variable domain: KAGVTQTPRYLIKTRGQQVTLSCSPISGHRSVSWYQQTPGQGLQFLFEYFSETQRNKGNFPGRFSGRQFSNSRSEMNVSTLELGDSALYLCASSLGGLDYGYTFGSGTRLTVV.

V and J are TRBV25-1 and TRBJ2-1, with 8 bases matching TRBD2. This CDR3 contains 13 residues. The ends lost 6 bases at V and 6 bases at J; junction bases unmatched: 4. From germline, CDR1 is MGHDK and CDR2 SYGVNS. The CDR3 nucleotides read TGTGCCAGCAGGGGGACTAGTGTCAATGAGCAGTTCTTC. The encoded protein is CASRGTSVNEQFF.

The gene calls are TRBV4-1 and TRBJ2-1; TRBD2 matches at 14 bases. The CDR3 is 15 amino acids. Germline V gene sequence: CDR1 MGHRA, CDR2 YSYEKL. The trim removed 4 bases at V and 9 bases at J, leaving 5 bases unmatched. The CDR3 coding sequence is TGCGCCAGCAGCCGGGGACTAGCGGGAGATGGTGAGCAGTTCTTC. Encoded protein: CASSRGLAGDGEQFF.

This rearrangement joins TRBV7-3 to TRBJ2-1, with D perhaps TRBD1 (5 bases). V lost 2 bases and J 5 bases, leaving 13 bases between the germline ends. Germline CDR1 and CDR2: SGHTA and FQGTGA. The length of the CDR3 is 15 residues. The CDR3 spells CASSLVSARDNEQFF. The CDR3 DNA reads TGTGCCAGCAGCTTAGTATCCGCCAGGGACAATGAGCAGTTCTTC.

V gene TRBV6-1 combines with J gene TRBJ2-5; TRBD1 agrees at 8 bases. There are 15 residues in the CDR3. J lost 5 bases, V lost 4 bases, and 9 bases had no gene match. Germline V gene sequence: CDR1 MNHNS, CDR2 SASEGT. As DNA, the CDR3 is TGTGCCAGCAGTGCCCAGACAGGGGTTAAGGAGACCCAGTACTTC. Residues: CASSAQTGVKETQYF.

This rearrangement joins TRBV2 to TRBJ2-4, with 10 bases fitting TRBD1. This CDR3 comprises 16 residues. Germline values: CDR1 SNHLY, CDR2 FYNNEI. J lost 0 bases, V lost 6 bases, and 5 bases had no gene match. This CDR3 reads CASRRQGARAKNIQYF. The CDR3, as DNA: TGTGCCAGCAGGAGACAGGGGGCGCGAGCCAAAAACATTCAGTACTTC.

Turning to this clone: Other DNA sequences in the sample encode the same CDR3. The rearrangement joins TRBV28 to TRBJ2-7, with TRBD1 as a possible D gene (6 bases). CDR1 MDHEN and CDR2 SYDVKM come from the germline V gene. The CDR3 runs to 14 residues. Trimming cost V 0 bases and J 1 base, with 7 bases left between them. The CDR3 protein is CASSLWQGSYEQYF. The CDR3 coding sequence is TGTGCCAGCAGTTTATGGCAGGGGTCCTACGAGCAGTACTTC. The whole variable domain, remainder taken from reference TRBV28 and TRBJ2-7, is DVKVTQSSRYLVKRTGEKVFLECVQDMDHENMFWYRQDPGLGLRLIYFSYDVKMKEKGDIPEGYSVSREKKERFSLILESASTNQTSMYLCASSLWQGSYEQYFGPGTRLTVT.

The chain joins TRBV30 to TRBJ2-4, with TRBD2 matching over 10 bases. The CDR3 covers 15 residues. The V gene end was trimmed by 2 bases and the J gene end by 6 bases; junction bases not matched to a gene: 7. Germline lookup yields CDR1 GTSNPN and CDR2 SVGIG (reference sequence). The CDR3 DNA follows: TGTGCCTGGAGTCTGGGCCTAGCGGGGGTAAACATTCAGTACTTC. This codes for CAWSLGLAGVNIQYF. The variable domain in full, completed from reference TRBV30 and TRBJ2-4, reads SQTIHQWPATLVQPVGSPLSLECTVEGTSNPNLYWYRQAAGRGLQLLFYSVGIGQISSEVPQNLSASRPQDRQFILSSKKLLLSDSGFYLCAWSLGLAGVNIQYFGAGTRLSVL.

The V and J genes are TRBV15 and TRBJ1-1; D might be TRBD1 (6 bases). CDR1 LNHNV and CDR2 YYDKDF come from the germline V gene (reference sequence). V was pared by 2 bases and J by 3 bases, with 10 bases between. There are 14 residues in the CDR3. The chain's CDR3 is CATSRMGADTEAFF. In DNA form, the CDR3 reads TGTGCCACCAGCAGAATGGGGGCGGACACTGAAGCTTTCTTT.

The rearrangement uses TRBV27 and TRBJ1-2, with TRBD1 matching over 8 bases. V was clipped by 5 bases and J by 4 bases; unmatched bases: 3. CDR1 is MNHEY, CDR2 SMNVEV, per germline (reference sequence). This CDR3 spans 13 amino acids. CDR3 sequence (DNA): TGTGCCAGCAGTAGGACAGGGCGCTATGGCTACACCTTC. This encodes CASSRTGRYGYTF.

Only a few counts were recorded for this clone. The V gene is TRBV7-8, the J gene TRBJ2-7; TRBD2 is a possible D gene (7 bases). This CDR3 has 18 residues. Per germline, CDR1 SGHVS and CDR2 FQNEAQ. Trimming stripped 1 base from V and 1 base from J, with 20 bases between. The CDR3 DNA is TGTGCCAGCAGCTTAGGTCCCGCGGGGGCGGGGGTTTCCTACGAGCAGTACTTC. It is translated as CASSLGPAGAGVSYEQYF.

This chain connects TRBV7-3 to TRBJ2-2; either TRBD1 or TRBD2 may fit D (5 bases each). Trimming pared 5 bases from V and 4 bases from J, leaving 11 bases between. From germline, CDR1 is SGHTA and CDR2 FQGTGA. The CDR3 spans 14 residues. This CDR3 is CASSPGTITGELFF. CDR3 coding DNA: TGTGCCAGCAGCCCAGGGACCATCACCGGGGAGCTGTTTTTT.

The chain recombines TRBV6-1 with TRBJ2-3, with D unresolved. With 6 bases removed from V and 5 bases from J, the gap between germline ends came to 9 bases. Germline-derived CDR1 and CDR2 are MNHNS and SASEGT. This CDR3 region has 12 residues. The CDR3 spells CASRVRRDTQYF. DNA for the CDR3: TGTGCCAGCAGGGTGAGAAGAGATACGCAGTATTTT.

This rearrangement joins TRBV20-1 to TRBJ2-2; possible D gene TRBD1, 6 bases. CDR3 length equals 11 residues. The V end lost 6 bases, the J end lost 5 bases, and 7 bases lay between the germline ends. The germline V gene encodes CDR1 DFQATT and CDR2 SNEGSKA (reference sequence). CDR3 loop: CSATGTGELFF. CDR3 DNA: TGCAGTGCAACAGGGACCGGGGAGCTGTTTTTT.

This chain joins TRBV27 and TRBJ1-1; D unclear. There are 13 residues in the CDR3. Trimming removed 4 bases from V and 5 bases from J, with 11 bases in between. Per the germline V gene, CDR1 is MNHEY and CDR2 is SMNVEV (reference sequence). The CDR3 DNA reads TGTGCCAGCAGTTCTCACCGGTCGACTGAAGCTTTCTTT. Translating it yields CASSSHRSTEAFF.

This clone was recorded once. The CDR3 here is CASSRYRDKNTEAFF. CDR3 coding DNA: TGTGCCAGCAGCCGTTACCGGGACAAGAACACTGAAGCTTTCTTT. The chain recombines TRBV5-6 with TRBJ1-1; weak D call: TRBD1 (6 bases). Germline loops: CDR1 SGHDT, CDR2 YYEEEE. This CDR3 has 15 residues. Trimming removed 4 bases from V and 1 base from J, with 14 bases in between.

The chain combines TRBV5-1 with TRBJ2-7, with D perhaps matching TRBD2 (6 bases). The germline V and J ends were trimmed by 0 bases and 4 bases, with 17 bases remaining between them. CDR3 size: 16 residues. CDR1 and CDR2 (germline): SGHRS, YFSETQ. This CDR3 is CASSLEGGSSGYEQYF. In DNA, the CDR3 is TGCGCCAGCAGCTTGGAAGGAGGGTCCTCCGGTTACGAGCAGTACTTC.

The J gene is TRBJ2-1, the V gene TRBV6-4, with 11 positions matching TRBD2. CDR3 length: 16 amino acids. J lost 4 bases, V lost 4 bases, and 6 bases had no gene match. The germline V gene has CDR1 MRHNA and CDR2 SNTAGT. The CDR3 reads CASSGTSGGNYNEQFF. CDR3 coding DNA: TGTGCCAGCAGTGGTACTAGCGGGGGAAATTACAATGAGCAGTTCTTC.